One sample yielded the 28 T cell receptor beta chains listed below, sequenced in a study of T cell responses to AZD1222 COVID-19 vaccine. Produced via immunoSEQ multiplex PCR; TCRdb's table is partial and in-frame only. The sample contains about 100,000 clones, just under 90% of which appear only once. The sequencing used peripheral blood, collected on day 0 of AZD1222 vaccination. The receptors derive from an adult in good health.

This sequence joins TRBV3-1 (or the pseudogene TRBV3-2) and TRBJ1-1; D unresolved. Germline V gene sequence: CDR1 LGHDT, CDR2 YNNKEL (reference sequence). Trimming left V 1 base short and J 7 bases short, with 10 bases between. The CDR3 extends over 13 amino acids. CDR3 in amino acids: CASSQVGESEAFF. Written as DNA, the CDR3 is TGTGCCAGCAGCCAAGTAGGTGAGAGTGAAGCTTTCTTT.

This clone appeared a single time. This chain uses TRBV6-4 with TRBJ1-1; D is undetermined. The CDR3 consists of 13 residues. Germline assignment: CDR1 MRHNA and CDR2 SNTAGT. The V gene lost 5 bases and the J gene lost 1 base, with 8 bases spanning the gap. This CDR3 is CASSPEENTEAFF. The CDR3 nucleotides are TGTGCCAGCAGTCCTGAGGAGAACACTGAAGCTTTCTTT.

This CDR3 reads CASSPMGQGEKLFF. Written as DNA, the CDR3 is TGTGCCAGCTCACCGATGGGACAGGGTGAAAAACTGTTTTTT. The chain carries TRBV18 and TRBJ1-4; 9 bases match TRBD1. Germline assignment: CDR1 KGHSH and CDR2 LQKENI. This CDR3 comprises 14 residues. Unmatched junction bases numbered 3, after V lost 3 bases and J lost 7 bases. Filled out from reference TRBV18 and TRBJ1-4, the complete variable domain reads NAGVMQNPRHLVRRRGQEARLRCSPMKGHSHVYWYRQLPEEGLKFMVYLQKENIIDESGMPKERFSAEFPKEGPSILRIQQVVRGDSAAYFCASSPMGQGEKLFFGSGTQLSVL.

This chain joins TRBV24-1 and TRBJ1-1; D ambiguous. The CDR3 length is 15 residues. CDR1 KGHDR and CDR2 SFDVKD come from the germline V gene. V lost 7 bases and J lost 4, with 18 bases in between. Written as DNA, the CDR3 is TGTGCCACCAGAGGCCGTTGGCCCCTTGGCACTGAAGCTTTCTTT. It is translated as CATRGRWPLGTEAFF.

The chain recombines TRBV7-9 with TRBJ2-3; 9 nucleotides agree with TRBD2. Germline assignment: CDR1 SEHNR and CDR2 FQNEAQ (reference sequence). The CDR3 spans 16 residues. V shed 2 bases, J shed 5 bases, and the junction held 8 bases outside the gene matches. The CDR3: CASSLFSAGGVDTQYF. The CDR3 nucleotides read TGTGCCAGCAGCTTATTCTCAGCGGGGGGTGTAGATACGCAGTATTTT.

This rearrangement joins TRBV28 to TRBJ1-5, with D perhaps matching TRBD1 (6 bases). Germline V gene data show CDR1 as MDHEN and CDR2 as SYDVKM. With 4 bases removed from V and 0 bases from J, the gap between germline ends came to 16 bases. The CDR3 loop spans 17 amino acids. The CDR3 sequence: CASSSNIPRGSNQPQHF. For the CDR3, the DNA is TGTGCCAGCAGTTCCAATATTCCCAGGGGTAGCAATCAGCCCCAGCATTTT.

This rearrangement joins TRBV7-2 to TRBJ1-4; D not resolved. The germline gives CDR1 SGHTA, CDR2 FQGNSA. The CDR3 length is 14 residues. Trimming cost V 2 bases and J 4 bases, with 8 bases left between them. The CDR3, as DNA: TGTGCCAGCAGCTTAACCCGGGGTAATGAAAAACTGTTTTTT. Its translation is CASSLTRGNEKLFF.

The chain is built from TRBV2 and TRBJ1-1, with 7 bases identical to TRBD1. The V gene end was trimmed by 2 bases and the J gene end by 1 base; junction bases not matched to a gene: 7. Looked up from germline, CDR1 is SNHLY and CDR2 is FYNNEI. The CDR3 is 16 residues long. The CDR3 DNA follows: TGTGCCAGCAGTGAATTATACAGGGGCCCGAACACTGAAGCTTTCTTT. As protein: CASSELYRGPNTEAFF. Full variable domain (outside the CDR3, taken from reference TRBV2 and TRBJ1-1): EPEVTQTPSHQVTQMGQEVILRCVPISNHLYFYWYRQILGQKVEFLVSFYNNEISEKSEIFDDQFSVERPDGSNFTLKIRSTKLEDSAMYFCASSELYRGPNTEAFFGQGTRLTVV.

The table lists this clone with a few counts. This sequence joins TRBV18 and TRBJ2-5; TRBD2 matches at 8 bases. The CDR3 extends over 14 amino acids. Germline assignment: CDR1 KGHSH and CDR2 LQKENI. V dropped 4 bases and J dropped 4; count of bases not matched to a gene: 5. The CDR3 loop reads CASSRSGMGETQYF. CDR3 nucleotides: TGTGCCAGCTCACGTAGCGGGATGGGAGAGACCCAGTACTTC.

J is TRBJ1-4 and V is TRBV24-1; D is ambiguous. Trimming stripped 5 bases from V and 5 bases from J, with 14 bases between. Germline values: CDR1 KGHDR, CDR2 SFDVKD. CDR3 length: 15 residues. CDR3 bases: TGTGCCACCAGTGGAGGATTGGGTCAGAATGAAAAACTGTTTTTT. Translation gives CATSGGLGQNEKLFF.

The chain links TRBV19 to TRBJ1-1; 9 positions agree with TRBD1. Germline V CDR1 and CDR2: LNHDA, SQIVND (reference sequence). The CDR3 contains 17 residues. The junction had 11 bases not matched to a gene; V was cut back by 3 bases and J by 3 bases. The CDR3 coding sequence is TGTGCCAGTAGTATCGGGATGTACAGGGGGCTTGACACTGAAGCTTTCTTT. Translating gives CASSIGMYRGLDTEAFF.

In the case of this clone: The germline gene is not matched at one end of the junction; a read error may be the cause. The chain has TRBV7-7 and TRBJ2-1; D not certain. Germline assignment: CDR1 SSHAT and CDR2 FNYEAQ (reference sequence). The CDR3 has 13 amino acids. The CDR3 DNA is TGTGCTAGCAGCTTGGGCAGGAACAATGAGCAGTTCTTC. This codes for CASSLGRNNEQFF.

This sequence joins TRBV7-2 and TRBJ1-1; 8 nucleotides agree with TRBD1. The CDR3 has 13 amino acids. The trim removed 3 bases at V and 11 bases at J, leaving 8 bases unmatched. Germline CDR1 SGHTA, CDR2 FQGNSA. The CDR3 sequence: CASSFPGTGTAFF. The CDR3 nucleotides read TGTGCCAGCAGCTTCCCCGGGACAGGAACGGCTTTCTTT.

The rearrangement uses TRBV6-5 and TRBJ1-1, with D unresolved. Trimming left V 11 bases short and J 0 bases short, with 13 bases between. Germline lookup yields CDR1 MNHEY and CDR2 SVGAGI. The CDR3 runs 13 residues. DNA of the CDR3: TGTGCCTCGGGAGAGACTTTGAACACTGAAGCTTTCTTT. Amino acid sequence: CASGETLNTEAFF.

The chain is built from TRBV5-5 and TRBJ1-2, with a possible D match to TRBD1 (6 bases). Germline-derived CDR1 and CDR2 are SGHKS and YYEKEE (reference sequence). The CDR3 loop spans 15 amino acids. V shed 0 bases and J shed 0 bases, with 9 bases lying between them. As DNA, the CDR3 is TGTGCCAGCAGCTTGGGGGACAATCCTAACTATGGCTACACCTTC. Amino acid sequence: CASSLGDNPNYGYTF.

This clone has only one observation. The chain recombines TRBV2 with TRBJ1-2, with 10 bases identical to TRBD1. CDR3 length: 14 amino acids. In germline, CDR1 is SNHLY, CDR2 FYNNEI. V lost 7 bases to trimming and J lost 5 bases; unmatched junction nucleotides: 7. The CDR3 region is CASTLTGGRYGYTF. DNA of the CDR3: TGTGCCAGCACGCTGACAGGGGGCCGTTATGGCTACACCTTC.

The V and J genes are TRBV18 and TRBJ2-2; weak D call: TRBD2 (6 bases). The germline V gene has CDR1 KGHSH and CDR2 LQKENI. Trimming removed 3 bases at V and 1 base at J, with 12 bases between. This CDR3 has 16 amino acids. The CDR3 reads CASSPFVGGNTGELFF. In nucleotides, the CDR3 is TGTGCCAGCTCACCCTTCGTCGGGGGGAACACCGGGGAGCTGTTTTTT.

This sequence joins TRBV6-5 and TRBJ1-1, with 8 bases identical to TRBD1. V gave up 8 bases and J gave up 10 bases; unmatched junction bases: 6. This CDR3 has 11 residues. CDR1 and CDR2 (germline): MNHEY, SVGAGI. The chain's CDR3 is CASGFRGRAFF. The CDR3 DNA reads as TGTGCCAGCGGATTCAGGGGGCGAGCTTTCTTT.

The gene calls are TRBV6-2 or TRBV6-3 and TRBJ1-5; D ambiguous. The CDR3 runs 15 residues. Trimming removed 4 bases at V and 2 bases at J, with 12 bases between. Germline loops: CDR1 MNHEY, CDR2 SVGEGT. The CDR3 sequence: CASSSGGGGNQPQHF. The CDR3 coding sequence is TGTGCCAGCAGTTCGGGTGGAGGCGGCAATCAGCCCCAGCATTTT.

The J gene is TRBJ2-7, the V gene TRBV19, with 7 positions matching TRBD2. CDR1 and CDR2 from the germline V gene are LNHDA and SQIVND (reference sequence). With 5 bases clipped from V and 1 base from J, the junction kept 2 bases outside the gene matches. The CDR3 covers 13 residues. This CDR3 is CASSSGLSYEQYF. The DNA of the CDR3 is TGTGCCAGTAGTTCGGGACTATCCTACGAGCAGTACTTC.

V and J are TRBV5-1 and TRBJ2-7, with 9 nucleotides matching TRBD2. The CDR3 sequence is 14 residues long. With 4 bases clipped from V and 3 bases from J, the junction kept 5 bases outside the gene matches. Germline loops: CDR1 SGHRS, CDR2 YFSETQ. The CDR3: CASSVTSGHYEQYF. The CDR3 nucleotides read TGCGCCAGCAGCGTGACTAGCGGTCACTACGAGCAGTACTTC.

J is TRBJ2-7 and V is TRBV4-3; 9 positions agree with TRBD1. The V segment lost 0 bases and the J segment 5 bases; nucleotides outside the gene matches: 8. Germline V gene data show CDR1 as LGHNA and CDR2 as YSLEER. The CDR3 is 16 residues long. This chain's CDR3 is CASSQDLGTGFDEQYF. In DNA, the CDR3 is TGCGCCAGCAGCCAAGACTTAGGGACAGGGTTCGACGAGCAGTACTTC.

The rearrangement links TRBV6-6 to TRBJ1-2, with a weak D call TRBD1 (6 bases). Trimming stripped 6 bases from V and 8 bases from J, with 19 bases between. CDR1 MNHNY and CDR2 SVGAGI come from the germline V gene (reference sequence). The CDR3 extends over 14 amino acids. CDR3 sequence (DNA): TGTGCCAGCAGGCCCGGGGACACCGGCCGGGGCTACACCTTC. Translation: CASRPGDTGRGYTF.

The chain recombines TRBV4-1 with TRBJ1-2, with unresolved D. The V gene lost 0 bases and the J gene lost 3 bases, with 14 bases spanning the gap. This CDR3 has 16 amino acids. The germline V gene has CDR1 MGHRA and CDR2 YSYEKL. The CDR3 sequence: CASSQDRVGMDYGYTF. The CDR3 DNA sequence: TGCGCCAGCAGCCAAGATAGGGTAGGGATGGACTATGGCTACACCTTC.

This chain connects TRBV2 to TRBJ2-4, with unresolved D. Germline assignment: CDR1 SNHLY and CDR2 FYNNEI. The CDR3 contains 15 residues. V gave up 6 bases and J gave up 2 bases, with 14 bases separating them. CDR3 in amino acids: CASRSRMGTKNIQYF. For the CDR3, the DNA is TGTGCCAGCAGATCTAGAATGGGGACCAAAAACATTCAGTACTTC.

The rearrangement joins TRBV5-6 to TRBJ2-1; TRBD2 agrees at 10 bases. The ends lost 0 bases at V and 3 bases at J; junction bases unmatched: 9. Germline V gene data show CDR1 as SGHDT and CDR2 as YYEEEE. CDR3 length equals 18 residues. The CDR3, as DNA: TGTGCCAGCAGCTTGGTTGGTTGGACTAGCGGATACTACAATGAGCAGTTCTTC. Its protein is CASSLVGWTSGYYNEQFF.

This sequence joins TRBV7-8 and TRBJ2-7, with 9 bases identical to TRBD1. The V segment lost 5 bases and the J segment 2 bases; nucleotides outside the gene matches: 7. Germline V gene data show CDR1 as SGHVS and CDR2 as FQNEAQ. This CDR3 has 15 residues. CDR3 loop: CASSRWTGVAYEQYF. CDR3 bases: TGTGCCAGCAGCCGCTGGACAGGGGTGGCCTACGAGCAGTACTTC.

The genes are TRBV9 and TRBJ2-3; unclear D gene. The CDR3 has 12 amino acids. Germline lookup yields CDR1 SGDLS and CDR2 YYNGEE. With 3 bases removed from V and 5 bases from J, the gap between germline ends came to 7 bases. The CDR3 DNA reads as TGTGCCAGCAGCGCATATAGAGATACGCAGTATTTT. This sequence encodes CASSAYRDTQYF.